What follows describes a single T cell receptor beta chain. Its antigen is not identified. Extracted RNA was reverse transcribed, and the resulting cDNA served as sequencing template. Produced via immunoSEQ multiplex PCR; TCRdb's table is partial and in-frame only. This table holds approximately 210,000 clones, under 80% found once. Noted treatment: oral pan-JAK inhibitor, 5-10 mg twice daily. The data originate from a study of CD8+ T cells in alopecia areata. Background on the study: Treated patients swallowed 5 to 10 mg of oral tofacitinib twice daily. Treatment with tofacitinib (6 to 18 months) was followed by 6 months off drug.

V was trimmed by 5 bases and J by 7 bases, leaving 20 bases between them. This CDR3 contains 15 residues. CDR1 is MNHNS and CDR2 is SASEGT in the germline V gene. Study-wide results and caveats: Whether baseline CD8+ expansion is linked to response remains uncertain, given a single nonresponder.

The material sequenced was CD4+ T cells sorted from blood, taken around week 50, from a patient treated with tofacitinib. The sequence derives from a human donor with alopecia areata. The genes are TRBV6-1 and TRBJ2-5; D possibly corresponds to TRBD2 (6 bases). As DNA, the CDR3 is TGTGCCAGCAGTCCCAAGGAGGGCGGCTCCGGGACCCAGTACTTC. Protein sequence: CASSPKEGGSGTQYF.